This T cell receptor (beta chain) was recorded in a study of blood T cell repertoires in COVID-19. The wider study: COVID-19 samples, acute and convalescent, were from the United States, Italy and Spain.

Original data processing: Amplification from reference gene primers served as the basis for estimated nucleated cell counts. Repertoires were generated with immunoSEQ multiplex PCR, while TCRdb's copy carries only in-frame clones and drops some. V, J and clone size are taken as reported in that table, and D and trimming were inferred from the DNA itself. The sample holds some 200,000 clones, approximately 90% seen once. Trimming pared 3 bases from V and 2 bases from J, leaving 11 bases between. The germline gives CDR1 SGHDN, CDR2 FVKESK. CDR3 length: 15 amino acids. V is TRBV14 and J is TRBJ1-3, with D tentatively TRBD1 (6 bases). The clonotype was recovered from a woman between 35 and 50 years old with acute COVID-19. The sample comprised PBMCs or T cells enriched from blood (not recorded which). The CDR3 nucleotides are TGTGCCAGCAGCCAGCTGGGGGCCGCTGGAAACACCATATATTTT. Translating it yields CASSQLGAAGNTIYF.